This T cell receptor beta chain stems from a study of T cells in Graves' hyperthyroidism and ophthalmopathy. Whole-study results and caveats: Ophthalmopathy onset followed model prediction by a median about six months. Most clonotypes expanded in the thyroid (above 0.001) were also present in blood.

In its sample, this clonotype was seen once. The antigen is unknown. Uncontrolled infection, other autoimmune disease, pregnancy or lactation excluded patients. Diagnoses used clinical symptoms, serum thyroxine and TRAb, thyroid ultrasound and orbital computed tomography. Germline lookup yields CDR1 LNHNV and CDR2 YYDKDF (reference sequence). V lost 1 base and J 6 bases, leaving 13 bases between the germline ends. This CDR3 is built from 14 residues. From RNA transcripts, TCR beta CDR3 regions were amplified. When the TCR CDR3 underwent first-round RT-PCR, the HTBI primer set was used. TCRdb reanalysed the multiplex PCR reads using MiXCR and keeps one entry per CDR3 protein. The table records roughly 500,000 distinct CDR3 sequences, around 46% of them present only once.

The sequenced sample was peripheral blood or thyroid tissue (not recorded which). This rearrangement joins TRBV15 to TRBJ2-7; a possible D gene is TRBD2 (7 bases). The sequence came from an adult woman with Graves' disease, either hyperthyroidism or ophthalmopathy (not recorded which). This CDR3 is CATSRGEGGAEQYF. The CDR3, as DNA: TGTGCCACCAGCAGAGGGGAGGGGGGTGCCGAGCAGTACTTC. The complete variable domain, with remaining parts taken from reference TRBV15 and TRBJ2-7, reads DAMVIQNPRYQVTQFGKPVTLSCSQTLNHNVMYWYQQKSSQAPKLLFHYYDKDFNNEADTPDNFQSRRPNTSFCFLDIRSPGLGDTAMYLCATSRGEGGAEQYFGPGTRLTVT.